The TCR beta chain described here comes from a study of T cells in Graves' hyperthyroidism and ophthalmopathy. Study information: At initial diagnosis, before any treatment had begun, peripheral blood was obtained. Study conclusions and caveats: Stable hyperthyroidism was separated from ophthalmopathy by a model based on 13 V-J features.

CDR3 size: 14 residues. V was pared by 0 bases and J by 7 bases, with 5 bases of the junction left unmatched. Germline V gene lookup returns CDR1 LGHDT and CDR2 YNNKEL (reference sequence). Hyperthyroidism was newly diagnosed in patients aged 18 to 65 (duration under 2 months). Thyroid ultrasound, orbital computed tomography, clinical symptoms, and serum thyroxine and TRAb underpinned diagnoses. Many counts were recorded for this clonotype. Its antigen is currently unknown. RNA transcripts gave rise to amplified TCR beta CDR3 regions. The study used the HTBI primer set for a first-round RT-PCR of the TCR CDR3. Via MiXCR, TCRdb re-called the multiplex PCR reads, giving one row per CDR3 protein. This table has approximately 600,000 distinct CDR3 sequences, roughly 14% appearing once.

Sequencing was carried out using blood. The receptor was derived from a woman aged 25-40 years with Graves' hyperthyroidism that later progressed to Graves' ophthalmopathy. The V call is TRBV3-1, the J call TRBJ1-2; 7 nucleotides align to TRBD1. CDR3 sequence (DNA): TGTGCCAGCAGCCAAGATTGGGACAGACGTGGCTACACCTTC. This encodes CASSQDWDRRGYTF.